This record concerns one TCR beta chain sequence. The data are from a study of blood T cell repertoires in COVID-19. Across the study: T cells, B-cell-depleted T cells, or PBMCs supplied cDNA or gDNA.

The CDR3 is 13 residues long. The J segment lost 3 bases and the V segment lost 5 bases, leaving 3 bases of the junction unmatched. CDR1 is SQVTM, CDR2 ANQGSEA, per germline. Method: immunoSEQ multiplex PCR; TCRdb's copy keeps in-frame clones and lacks some. The profile shows some 59,000 clones, nearly 90% of them singletons. The chain links TRBV29-1 to TRBJ1-3; TRBD1 aligns across 8 bases. The sample taken for sequencing was peripheral blood. The clonotype originates from a man between 60 and 70 years old with acute or convalescent COVID-19. CDR3 DNA: TGCAGCGTTCCGACAGGGGATGGAAACACCATATATTTT. This codes for CSVPTGDGNTIYF. Full variable domain (missing parts from reference TRBV29-1 and TRBJ1-3): SAVISQKPSRDICQRGTSLTIQCQVDSQVTMMFWYRQQPGQSLTLIATANQGSEATYESGFVIDKFPISRPNLTFSTLTVSNMSPEDSSIYLCSVPTGDGNTIYFGEGSWLTVV.